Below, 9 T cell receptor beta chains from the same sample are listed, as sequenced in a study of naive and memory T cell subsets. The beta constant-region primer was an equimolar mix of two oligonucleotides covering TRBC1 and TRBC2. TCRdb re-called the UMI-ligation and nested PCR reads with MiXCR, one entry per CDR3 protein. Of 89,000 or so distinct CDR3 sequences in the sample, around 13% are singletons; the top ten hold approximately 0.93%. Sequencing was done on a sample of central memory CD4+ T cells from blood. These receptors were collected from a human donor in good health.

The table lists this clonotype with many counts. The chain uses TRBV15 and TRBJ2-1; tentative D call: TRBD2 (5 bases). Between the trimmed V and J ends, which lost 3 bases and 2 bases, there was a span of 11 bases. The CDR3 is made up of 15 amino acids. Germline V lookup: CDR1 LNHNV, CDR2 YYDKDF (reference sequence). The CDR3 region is CATSRDFGAYNEQFF. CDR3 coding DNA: TGTGCCACCAGCAGGGACTTTGGGGCCTACAATGAGCAGTTCTTC.

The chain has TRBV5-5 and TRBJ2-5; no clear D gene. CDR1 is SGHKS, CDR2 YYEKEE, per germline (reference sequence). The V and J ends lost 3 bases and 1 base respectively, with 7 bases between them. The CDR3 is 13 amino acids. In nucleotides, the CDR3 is TGTGCCAGCAGCTGGAAGCGCCAAGAGACCCAGTACTTC. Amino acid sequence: CASSWKRQETQYF.

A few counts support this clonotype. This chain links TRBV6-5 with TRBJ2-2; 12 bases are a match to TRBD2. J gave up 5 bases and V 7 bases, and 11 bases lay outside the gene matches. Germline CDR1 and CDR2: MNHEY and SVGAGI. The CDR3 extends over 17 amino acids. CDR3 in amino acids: CASTPWLAGGWTGELFF. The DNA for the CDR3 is TGTGCCAGCACCCCGTGGCTAGCGGGAGGGTGGACCGGGGAGCTGTTTTTT.

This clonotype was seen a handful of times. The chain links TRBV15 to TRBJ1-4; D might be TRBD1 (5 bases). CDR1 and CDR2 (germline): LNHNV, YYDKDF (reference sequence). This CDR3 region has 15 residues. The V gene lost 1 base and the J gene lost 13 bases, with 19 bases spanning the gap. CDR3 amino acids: CATSRVGGSRDGLFF. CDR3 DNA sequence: TGTGCCACCAGCAGAGTGGGTGGGTCCAGGGACGGACTGTTTTTT.

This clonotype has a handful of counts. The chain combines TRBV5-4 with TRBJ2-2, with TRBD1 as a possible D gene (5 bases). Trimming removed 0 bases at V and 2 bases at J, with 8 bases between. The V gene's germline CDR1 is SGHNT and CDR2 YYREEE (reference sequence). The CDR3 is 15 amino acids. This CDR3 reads CASSLDRKNTGELFF. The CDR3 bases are TGTGCCAGCAGCTTGGACAGGAAAAACACCGGGGAGCTGTTTTTT.

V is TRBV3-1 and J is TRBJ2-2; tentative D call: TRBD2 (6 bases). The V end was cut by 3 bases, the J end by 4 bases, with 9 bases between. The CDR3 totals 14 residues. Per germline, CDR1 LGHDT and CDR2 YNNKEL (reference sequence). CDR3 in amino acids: CASSQYGSTGELFF. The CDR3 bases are TGTGCCAGCAGCCAGTACGGGAGCACCGGGGAGCTGTTTTTT.

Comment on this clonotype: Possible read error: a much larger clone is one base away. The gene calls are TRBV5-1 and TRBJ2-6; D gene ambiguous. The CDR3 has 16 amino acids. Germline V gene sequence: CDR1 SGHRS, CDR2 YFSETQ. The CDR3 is CVSSEMIGSGANVLTF. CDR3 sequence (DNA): TGCGTCAGCAGCGAAATGATTGGTTCTGGGGCCAACGTCCTGACTTTC.

The CDR3 DNA follows: TGCGCCAGCAGCTCGGGACAGGTCCCGGGGGAGCAGTTCTTC. Translated, it gives CASSSGQVPGEQFF. This rearrangement joins TRBV5-1 to TRBJ2-1, with 8 bases lining up with TRBD1. Looked up from germline, CDR1 is SGHRS and CDR2 is YFSETQ. There are 14 residues in the CDR3. V dropped 3 bases and J dropped 10; count of bases not matched to a gene: 9.

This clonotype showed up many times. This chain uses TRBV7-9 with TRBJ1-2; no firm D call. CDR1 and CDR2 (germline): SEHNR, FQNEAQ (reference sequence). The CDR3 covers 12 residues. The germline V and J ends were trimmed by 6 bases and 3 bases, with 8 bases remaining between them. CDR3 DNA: TGTGCCAGCAGGAGGGCGGACTATGGCTACACCTTC. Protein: CASRRADYGYTF.